These 27 T cell receptor beta chains originate from one sample sequenced in a study of CD8 T cells in ankylosing spondylitis. Overall study findings and caveats: Made up of fewer than 10 highly homologous variants, a TCR beta motif appeared characteristic of ankylosing spondylitis blood.

No antigen is known for these receptors. MiXCR, run by TCRdb on the 5' RACE reads, gives a single entry per CDR3 protein. The repertoire holds under 950,000 distinct CDR3 sequences, with around 20% as singletons. The sequencing sample was made of blood, either unsorted or a sorted T cell fraction (not recorded which). These receptors originate from a male donor with ankylosing spondylitis.

This clonotype was counted once. The chain is built from TRBV5-1 and TRBJ2-1, with D maybe TRBD2 (5 bases). CDR1 SGHRS and CDR2 YFSETQ come from the germline V gene. The CDR3 is 15 residues long. Trimming stripped 3 bases from V and 7 bases from J, with 17 bases between. The DNA of the CDR3 is TGCGCCAGCAGCTGGGTAGGAGGCCCGGGGAATGAGCAGTTCTTC. Residues: CASSWVGGPGNEQFF.

CDR3 nucleotide sequence: TGTGCCAGCAGCTATCGGGACAGTAACACTGAAGCTTTCTTT. Its protein product is CASSYRDSNTEAFF. The gene calls are TRBV7-8 and TRBJ1-1; 7 bases match TRBD1. The CDR3 contains 14 residues. Germline loops: CDR1 SGHVS, CDR2 FQNEAQ. Trimming removed 4 bases from V and 2 bases from J; junction bases left unmatched: 4.

This clonotype occurred a few times. The rearrangement uses TRBV4-2 and TRBJ2-5, with 7 bases identical to TRBD2. The CDR3 consists of 17 residues. From germline, CDR1 is LGHNA and CDR2 YNFKEQ. V dropped 0 bases and J dropped 6; count of bases not matched to a gene: 13. Written as DNA, the CDR3 is TGTGCCAGCAGCCAAGATACAGCGGACGGGGGGTTGAAGACCCAGTACTTC. This gives the protein CASSQDTADGGLKTQYF.

This clonotype was found many times. The chain employs TRBV2 and TRBJ2-1; D is possibly TRBD1 (6 bases). This CDR3 region has 13 residues. Trimming removed 5 bases at V and 5 bases at J, with 10 bases between. Germline assignment: CDR1 SNHLY and CDR2 FYNNEI. The DNA of the CDR3 is TGTGCCAGCAGTCAAGACAGGAACAATGAGCAGTTCTTC. Protein sequence: CASSQDRNNEQFF.

The chain has TRBV9 and TRBJ2-2; no reliable D call. Germline values: CDR1 SGDLS, CDR2 YYNGEE. The CDR3 has 15 residues. V shed 0 bases and J shed 7 bases, with 13 bases lying between them. The CDR3 reads CASSVGWELRGELFF. CDR3 sequence (DNA): TGTGCCAGCAGCGTAGGGTGGGAATTACGCGGGGAGCTGTTTTTT.

The chain recombines TRBV20-1 with TRBJ1-2; 8 bases agree with TRBD1. V shed 3 bases, J shed 8 bases, and the junction held 5 bases outside the gene matches. CDR3 length: 12 amino acids. The V gene's germline CDR1 is DFQATT and CDR2 SNEGSKA (reference sequence). CDR3 protein: CSASRGPEGYTF. In DNA form, the CDR3 reads TGCAGTGCTAGCAGGGGGCCTGAGGGCTACACCTTC.

This clonotype was observed a single time. A much larger clone lies one base from this, so it may be a read error. The J gene is TRBJ2-1, the V gene TRBV2; unclear D gene. CDR3 length: 16 amino acids. Germline loops: CDR1 SNHLY, CDR2 FYNNEI. V lost 6 bases and J lost 0, with 15 bases in between. The CDR3 region has the DNA TGTGCCAGCAGAGATCCCGGGCCACGCTCCTACAATGAGCAGTTCTTC. Protein sequence: CASRDPGPRSYNEQFF.

This clonotype was observed a handful of times. The chain joins TRBV4-1 to TRBJ1-5; unclear D gene. V was shortened by 3 bases and J by 4 bases, with 13 bases between the two germline ends. CDR3 length: 15 amino acids. The germline V gene encodes CDR1 MGHRA and CDR2 YSYEKL. In DNA, the CDR3 is TGCGCCAGCAGCCATATGATCGGGGTGAATCAGCCCCAGCATTTT. Translated: CASSHMIGVNQPQHF.

The genes are TRBV7-9 and TRBJ2-5, with a possible D match to TRBD2 (6 bases). V shed 8 bases and J shed 1 base, with 17 bases lying between them. This CDR3 has 15 amino acids. Germline V CDR1 and CDR2: SEHNR, FQNEAQ (reference sequence). The CDR3 sequence: CASWSGAEGQETQYF. The DNA for the CDR3 is TGTGCCAGCTGGTCCGGGGCGGAGGGCCAAGAGACCCAGTACTTC.

V and J are TRBV27 and TRBJ1-5; D gene uncertain. V was clipped by 3 bases and J by 2 bases, with 8 bases between them. The length of the CDR3 is 14 residues. From germline, CDR1 is MNHEY and CDR2 SMNVEV (reference sequence). The CDR3 sequence is CASSLNAGNQPQHF. The DNA for the CDR3 is TGTGCCAGCAGTTTGAACGCGGGCAATCAGCCCCAGCATTTT.

This clonotype was seen a few times. The chain employs TRBV2 and TRBJ1-2, with TRBD1 identical over 11 bases. J gave up 0 bases and V 6 bases, and 12 bases lay outside the gene matches. The germline V gene has CDR1 SNHLY and CDR2 FYNNEI. This CDR3 spans 18 amino acids. CDR3: CASSTLPGQGGPNYGYTF. CDR3 nucleotides: TGTGCCAGCAGCACACTTCCGGGACAGGGGGGACCTAACTATGGCTACACCTTC. The variable domain in full, with the rest retrieved from reference TRBV2 and TRBJ1-2, is EPEVTQTPSHQVTQMGQEVILRCVPISNHLYFYWYRQILGQKVEFLVSFYNNEISEKSEIFDDQFSVERPDGSNFTLKIRSTKLEDSAMYFCASSTLPGQGGPNYGYTFGSGTRLTVV.

A few counts support this clonotype. The chain has TRBV29-1 and TRBJ2-7, with D hard to call. Germline V CDR1 and CDR2: SQVTM, ANQGSEA. The CDR3 totals 12 residues. Trimming took 3 bases from V and 0 from J, leaving 6 bases between them. In DNA form, the CDR3 reads TGCAGCGTTGAGGCGAGCTCCTACGAGCAGTACTTC. As protein: CSVEASSYEQYF.

V gene TRBV4-1 combines with J gene TRBJ2-1; TRBD2 might be the D (6 bases). V was trimmed by 4 bases and J by 5 bases, leaving 12 bases between them. Germline lookup yields CDR1 MGHRA and CDR2 YSYEKL. CDR3 length: 14 amino acids. The CDR3 DNA reads as TGCGCCAGCAGCCGATTGCCTAGCGACAATGAGCAGTTCTTC. Encoded protein: CASSRLPSDNEQFF.

This clonotype was counted between two and nine times. This chain uses TRBV30 with TRBJ2-2; no reliable D call. Deletions cut 0 bases from V and 4 bases from J, with 12 bases between. Germline CDR1 GTSNPN, CDR2 SVGIG (reference sequence). CDR3 length: 15 amino acids. The CDR3: CAWSVGVSSTGELFF. DNA for the CDR3: TGTGCCTGGAGTGTAGGAGTCTCAAGCACCGGGGAGCTGTTTTTT.

The rearrangement joins TRBV6-1 to TRBJ2-1; TRBD1 might be the D (6 bases). This CDR3 has 14 amino acids. In germline, CDR1 is MNHNS, CDR2 SASEGT. V lost 6 bases and J lost 0, with 9 bases in between. The CDR3 DNA is TGTGCCAGCAGAAGGGGGAGCTCCTACAATGAGCAGTTCTTC. Residues: CASRRGSSYNEQFF.

In this sample, this clonotype turned up a few times. The chain couples TRBV20-1 to TRBJ2-1, with 7 bases identical to TRBD2. The germline V gene has CDR1 DFQATT and CDR2 SNEGSKA (reference sequence). After removal of 4 bases from V and 3 bases from J, the junction contained 9 bases not matched to a gene. The CDR3 sequence is 15 residues long. The CDR3 protein is CSAIPGGGSYNEQFF. The CDR3 DNA sequence: TGCAGTGCTATCCCAGGAGGCGGGAGCTACAATGAGCAGTTCTTC.

The rearrangement links TRBV12-3 or TRBV12-4 to TRBJ1-5; TRBD1 aligns across 8 bases. This CDR3 has 14 amino acids. The V and J ends lost 6 bases and 5 bases, in that order; junction bases with no gene match: 6. The CDR3 is CASSRGRGDQPQHF. The CDR3 DNA follows: TGTGCCAGCAGCAGGGGGCGAGGTGATCAGCCCCAGCATTTT.

In this sample, this clonotype turned up a few times. V and J are TRBV4-2 and TRBJ2-2; 11 bases are shared with TRBD2. The length of the CDR3 is 18 residues. The germline gives CDR1 LGHNA, CDR2 YNFKEQ. V lost 0 bases, J lost 4 bases, and 7 bases stayed unmatched. CDR3 DNA: TGTGCCAGCAGCCAAGACTTAGCGGGAGGGACGGGCACCGGGGAGCTGTTTTTT. It codes for CASSQDLAGGTGTGELFF.

The chain couples TRBV7-8 to TRBJ1-2; a possible D gene is TRBD1 (6 bases). V lost 5 bases and J lost 12, with 19 bases in between. Germline loops: CDR1 SGHVS, CDR2 FQNEAQ. This CDR3 is built from 13 residues. The chain's CDR3 is CASSPDAPGANTF. The CDR3 coding sequence is TGTGCCAGCAGCCCCGACGCCCCGGGGGCAAACACCTTC.

This clonotype has just a few counts. The chain has TRBV9 and TRBJ1-1, with D hard to call. V dropped 5 bases and J dropped 4 bases, with 12 bases sitting between them. CDR1 is SGDLS, CDR2 YYNGEE, per germline. The CDR3 totals 13 residues. CDR3 sequence reads: CASSWREATEAFF. In DNA, the CDR3 is TGTGCCAGCAGTTGGAGGGAGGCCACTGAAGCTTTCTTT.

Only a few counts were recorded for this clonotype. This chain uses TRBV9 with TRBJ2-7, with a possible D match to TRBD2 (5 bases). CDR1 SGDLS and CDR2 YYNGEE come from the germline V gene. Trimming took 0 bases from V and 3 from J, leaving 13 bases between them. The length of the CDR3 is 15 residues. This chain's CDR3 is CASSVDGSAYYEQYF. Here the CDR3 DNA reads TGTGCCAGCAGCGTAGATGGTAGCGCCTACTACGAGCAGTACTTC.

V and J are TRBV4-2 and TRBJ1-4, with TRBD1 identical over 8 bases. The CDR3 runs 16 residues. Germline V gene data show CDR1 as LGHNA and CDR2 as YNFKEQ. V trimming: 4 bases; J trimming: 3 bases; junction bases outside the gene matches: 7. The CDR3 DNA reads as TGTGCCAGCAGCCCTCCCGACAGGGGCTCTAATGAAAAACTGTTTTTT. Amino acids: CASSPPDRGSNEKLFF.

The J gene is TRBJ1-4, the V gene TRBV12-3 or TRBV12-4; D is ambiguous. The CDR3 sequence is 11 residues long. V dropped 6 bases and J dropped 10 bases, with 9 bases sitting between them. This CDR3 reads CASRRGLKLFF. DNA for the CDR3: TGTGCCAGCAGACGAGGGTTAAAACTGTTTTTT.

This clonotype was detected many times. The V gene is TRBV12-3 or TRBV12-4, the J gene TRBJ1-1, with 7 nucleotides matching TRBD1. J lost 0 bases, V lost 4 bases, and 8 bases had no gene match. This CDR3 region has 16 residues. The CDR3: CASSSERTGLNTEAFF. The CDR3 DNA follows: TGTGCCAGCAGTTCCGAGCGGACAGGCTTGAACACTGAAGCTTTCTTT.

This clonotype showed up just a few times. The gene calls are TRBV7-9 and TRBJ2-7; TRBD2 aligns across 7 bases. Germline CDR1 SEHNR, CDR2 FQNEAQ (reference sequence). The trim removed 5 bases at V and 6 bases at J, leaving 10 bases unmatched. This CDR3 spans 14 amino acids. The CDR3 coding sequence is TGTGCCAGCAGCCCCGACCGGGACTACCTCGAGCAGTACTTC. The encoded protein is CASSPDRDYLEQYF. Combining the CDR3 with reference TRBV7-9 and TRBJ2-7 gives the whole variable domain DTGVSQNPRHKITKRGQNVTFRCDPISEHNRLYWYRQTLGQGPEFLTYFQNEAQLEKSRLLSDRFSAERPKGSFSTLEIQRTEQGDSAMYLCASSPDRDYLEQYFGPGTRLTVT.

This clonotype was counted between two and nine times. The chain couples TRBV27 to TRBJ2-3; 7 bases are shared with TRBD2. CDR3 length: 15 amino acids. Germline values: CDR1 MNHEY, CDR2 SMNVEV (reference sequence). V shed 5 bases, J shed 0 bases, and the junction held 5 bases outside the gene matches. The CDR3 reads CASSPTSKSTDTQYF. Here the CDR3 DNA reads TGTGCCAGCAGTCCGACTAGCAAGAGCACAGATACGCAGTATTTT.

The chain has TRBV7-9 and TRBJ2-7; TRBD1 matches 7 bases. The CDR3 is 14 amino acids. Germline CDR1 SEHNR, CDR2 FQNEAQ (reference sequence). V lost 3 bases and J lost 4; bases outside the gene matches: 6. CDR3 residues: CASSFPGQRYEQYF. In DNA, the CDR3 is TGTGCCAGCAGCTTTCCGGGACAGAGATACGAGCAGTACTTC.